This TCR beta chain was sequenced in a study of cytomegalovirus exposure and HLA in healthy donors. Study-wide background: Of several hundred genotyped donors, around 76% clustered with self-reported Caucasian donors. Findings and limits, study-wide: Cytomegalovirus status, reportedly, was diagnosed with high specificity and sensitivity by the classifier. At a 0.05 false discovery rate, a later analysis found roughly 17,000 TCR beta sequences to be associated with HLA alleles.

A note on this clone: Its specificity is not known.

In the PCR, 60 Vbeta and 13 Jbeta primers were used. Some clones are missing from TCRdb's copy, which holds only in-frame ones; the method was immunoSEQ multiplex PCR. The sample holds some 130,000 clones, 65% to 90% seen once. Sample: PBMCs. This clonotype was sampled from a man aged 18 to 29 in good health and CMV-seronegative.

The CDR3 coding sequence is TGTGCCAGCAGTTACTCGGCAGGGGGCACCGGGGAGCTGTTTTTT. Protein sequence: CASSYSAGGTGELFF. The chain recombines TRBV6-6 with TRBJ2-2; 7 nucleotides agree with TRBD1. CDR1 and CDR2 from the germline V gene are MNHNY and SVGAGI (reference sequence). This CDR3 region has 15 residues. J was trimmed by 4 bases and V by 0 bases; bases with no gene match: 2.